These 4 T cell receptor beta chains came from one sample sequenced in a study of OX40 agonist ivuxolimab in advanced cancers. Produced via immunoSEQ multiplex PCR; TCRdb's table is partial and in-frame only. There are 90,000 to 100,000 clones in the sample; about 88% occur only once, and around 0.34% lies in the top ten. This material consisted of CD4+ or CD8+ T cells sorted from blood, taken in a trial of the OX40 agonist ivuxolimab. The source is an adult with an advanced solid tumor such as melanoma, head and neck, liver or kidney cancer.

The V and J genes are TRBV7-2 and TRBJ2-7; 8 bases agree with TRBD1. This CDR3 comprises 15 residues. Germline loops: CDR1 SGHTA, CDR2 FQGNSA. Germline trimming cut 5 bases from V and 2 bases from J; bases unmatched to any gene: 8. For the CDR3, the DNA is TGTGCCAGCAGCATCGGGACAGGCCTAACCTACGAGCAGTACTTC. Encoded protein: CASSIGTGLTYEQYF.

This clone has just a few counts. Here the CDR3 DNA reads TGTGCCAGCAGTGAGCGCAGCTATGGCTACACCTTC. As protein: CASSERSYGYTF. This chain connects TRBV2 to TRBJ1-2; D uncertain. CDR1 and CDR2 (germline): SNHLY, FYNNEI. This CDR3 is 12 amino acids long. Trimming took off 3 bases at V and 4 bases at J, with 6 bases between the two ends. Together with reference TRBV2 and TRBJ1-2, the CDR3 gives the full variable domain: EPEVTQTPSHQVTQMGQEVILRCVPISNHLYFYWYRQILGQKVEFLVSFYNNEISEKSEIFDDQFSVERPDGSNFTLKIRSTKLEDSAMYFCASSERSYGYTFGSGTRLTVV.

The chain couples TRBV5-1 to TRBJ1-1, with a weak D call TRBD1 (5 bases). V lost 4 bases and J lost 0, with 13 bases in between. This CDR3 region has 15 residues. Germline CDR1 and CDR2: SGHRS and YFSETQ. The CDR3 DNA reads TGCGCCAGCAGCCCGGAGGAGGGGTTGAACACTGAAGCTTTCTTT. It yields the protein CASSPEEGLNTEAFF.

This clone was counted a single time. The chain links TRBV9 to TRBJ2-2; D is possibly TRBD1 or TRBD2 (5 bases each). The V end was cut by 0 bases, the J end by 0 bases, with 9 bases between. This CDR3 has 16 residues. Germline lookup yields CDR1 SGDLS and CDR2 YYNGEE. In DNA, the CDR3 is TGTGCCAGCAGCGTAGGAGGGGCCGCGAACACCGGGGAGCTGTTTTTT. The encoded protein is CASSVGGAANTGELFF.